Here is one T cell receptor beta chain with its context. The data are from a study of CD8 T cells in Susac syndrome. Study-wide context: The Susac syndrome patients were therapy-naive, on corticosteroids, or on intravenous immunoglobulin alone at blood draw.

This CDR3 spans 13 amino acids. CDR1 and CDR2 (germline): SNHLY, FYNNEI. The V and J ends lost 7 bases and 4 bases respectively, with 14 bases between them. Reverse transcription used roughly 0.45 to 1 ug RNA and random hexamers. immunoSEQ multiplex PCR amplified TCR beta CDR3 across 54 Vbeta, 13 Jbeta. Via MiXCR, TCRdb re-called the immunoSEQ multiplex PCR reads, giving one row per CDR3 protein. In the table there are 55,000 to 80,000 distinct CDR3 sequences, about 92% of which are singletons. This clonotype originated in a human donor with Susac syndrome. Material for sequencing was CD4+ T cells from PBMCs. The chain couples TRBV2 to TRBJ2-7, with D unresolved. CDR3 in amino acids: CASTPFSAYEQYF. As DNA, the CDR3 is TGTGCCAGCACTCCCTTTTCGGCGTACGAGCAGTACTTC.